This T cell receptor beta chain was captured by sequencing in a study of T cells in Graves' hyperthyroidism and ophthalmopathy. Overall study: Initial diagnosis, before any treatment, was when peripheral blood was collected. Study-wide findings and caveats: Blood held most thyroid clonotypes expanded above 0.001 frequency.

About this clonotype: The antigen remains undetermined.

Any patient presenting with uncontrolled infection, other autoimmune disease, pregnancy or lactation was left out. From RNA transcripts, TCR beta CDR3 regions were amplified. Primed by the HTBI set, a first-round RT-PCR was run on the TCR CDR3. TCRdb passed the multiplex PCR reads through MiXCR, listing each CDR3 protein once. Of about 52,000 distinct CDR3 sequences in the sample, approximately 48% were seen once. CDR1 and CDR2 (germline): KGHSH, LQKENI. The CDR3 has 15 amino acids. V lost 3 bases and J 0 bases, leaving 11 bases between the germline ends. The TCR originated in a woman in her forties or fifties with Graves' ophthalmopathy. Material for sequencing was blood. V usage is TRBV18 and J usage is TRBJ1-1; D gene ambiguous. The CDR3 DNA follows: TGTGCCAGCTCACCGATGGGGAACATGAACACTGAAGCTTTCTTT. Protein: CASSPMGNMNTEAFF.